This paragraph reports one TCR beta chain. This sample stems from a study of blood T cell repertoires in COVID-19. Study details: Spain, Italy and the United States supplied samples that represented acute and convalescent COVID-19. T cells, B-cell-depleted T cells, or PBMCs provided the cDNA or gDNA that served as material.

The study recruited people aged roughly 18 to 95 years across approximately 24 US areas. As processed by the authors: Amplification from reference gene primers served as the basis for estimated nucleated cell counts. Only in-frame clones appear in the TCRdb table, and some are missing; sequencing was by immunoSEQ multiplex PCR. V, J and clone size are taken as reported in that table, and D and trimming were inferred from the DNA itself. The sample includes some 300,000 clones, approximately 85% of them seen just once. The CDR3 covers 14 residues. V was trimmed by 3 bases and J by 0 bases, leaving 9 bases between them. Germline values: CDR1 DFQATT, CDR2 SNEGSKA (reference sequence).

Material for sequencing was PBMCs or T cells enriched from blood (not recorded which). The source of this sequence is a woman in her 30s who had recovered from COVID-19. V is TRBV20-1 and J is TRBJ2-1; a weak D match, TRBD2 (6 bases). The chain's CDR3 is CSASRGSSYNEQFF. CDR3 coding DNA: TGCAGTGCTAGTCGGGGGAGCTCCTACAATGAGCAGTTCTTC.